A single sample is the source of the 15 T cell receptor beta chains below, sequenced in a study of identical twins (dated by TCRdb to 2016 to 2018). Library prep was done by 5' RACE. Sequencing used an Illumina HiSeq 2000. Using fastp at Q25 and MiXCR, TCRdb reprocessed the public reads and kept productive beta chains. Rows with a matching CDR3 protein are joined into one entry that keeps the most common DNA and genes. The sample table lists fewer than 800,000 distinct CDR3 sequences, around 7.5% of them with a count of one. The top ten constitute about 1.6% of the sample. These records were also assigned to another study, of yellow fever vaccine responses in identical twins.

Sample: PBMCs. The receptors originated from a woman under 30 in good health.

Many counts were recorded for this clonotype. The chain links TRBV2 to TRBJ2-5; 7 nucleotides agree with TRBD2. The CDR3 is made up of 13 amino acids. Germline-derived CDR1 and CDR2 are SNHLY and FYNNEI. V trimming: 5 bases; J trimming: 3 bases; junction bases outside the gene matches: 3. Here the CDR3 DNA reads TGTGCCAGCAGTCGGACTAGGGAAGAGACCCAGTACTTC. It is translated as CASSRTREETQYF.

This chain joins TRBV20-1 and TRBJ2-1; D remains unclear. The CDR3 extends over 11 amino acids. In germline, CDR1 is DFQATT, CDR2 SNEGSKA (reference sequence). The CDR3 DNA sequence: TGCAGAACGACCGGTGGGAATGAGCAGTTCTTC. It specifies CRTTGGNEQFF.

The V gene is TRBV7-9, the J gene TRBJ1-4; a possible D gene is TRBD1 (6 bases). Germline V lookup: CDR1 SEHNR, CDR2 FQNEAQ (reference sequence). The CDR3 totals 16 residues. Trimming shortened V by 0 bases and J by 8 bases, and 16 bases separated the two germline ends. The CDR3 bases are TGTGCCAGCAGCTTAGCGTCTCAGGGGCGAGGGGAAAAACTGTTTTTT. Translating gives CASSLASQGRGEKLFF.

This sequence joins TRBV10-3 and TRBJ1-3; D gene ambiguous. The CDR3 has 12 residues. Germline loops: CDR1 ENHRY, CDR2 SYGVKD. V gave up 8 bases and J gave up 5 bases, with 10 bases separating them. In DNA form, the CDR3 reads TGTGCCATCCGGCAGGCTAGAAACACCATATATTTT. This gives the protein CAIRQARNTIYF.

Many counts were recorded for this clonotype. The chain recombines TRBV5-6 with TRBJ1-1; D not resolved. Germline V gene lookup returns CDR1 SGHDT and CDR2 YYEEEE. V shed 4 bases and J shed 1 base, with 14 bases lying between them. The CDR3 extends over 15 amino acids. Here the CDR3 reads CASSPKVGRNTEAFF. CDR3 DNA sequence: TGTGCCAGCAGCCCTAAAGTGGGGAGGAACACTGAAGCTTTCTTT.

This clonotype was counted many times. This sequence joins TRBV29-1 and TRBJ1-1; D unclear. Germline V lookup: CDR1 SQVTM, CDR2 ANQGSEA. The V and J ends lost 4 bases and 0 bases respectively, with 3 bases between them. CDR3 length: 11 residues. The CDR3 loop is CSVVVNTEAFF. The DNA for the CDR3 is TGCAGCGTTGTCGTGAACACTGAAGCTTTCTTT.

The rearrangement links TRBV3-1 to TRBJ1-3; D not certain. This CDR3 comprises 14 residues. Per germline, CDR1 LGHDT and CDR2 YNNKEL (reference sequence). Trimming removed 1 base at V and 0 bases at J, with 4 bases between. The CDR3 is CASSQVDSGNTIYF. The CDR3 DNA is TGTGCCAGCAGCCAAGTCGACTCTGGAAACACCATATATTTT.

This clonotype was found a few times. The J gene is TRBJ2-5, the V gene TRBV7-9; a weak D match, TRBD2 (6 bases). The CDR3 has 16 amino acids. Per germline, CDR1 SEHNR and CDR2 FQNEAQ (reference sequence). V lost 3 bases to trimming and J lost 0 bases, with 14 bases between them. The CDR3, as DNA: TGTGCCAGCAGCTTTCCGCGGGGCGGGTACCAAGAGACCCAGTACTTC. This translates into CASSFPRGGYQETQYF.

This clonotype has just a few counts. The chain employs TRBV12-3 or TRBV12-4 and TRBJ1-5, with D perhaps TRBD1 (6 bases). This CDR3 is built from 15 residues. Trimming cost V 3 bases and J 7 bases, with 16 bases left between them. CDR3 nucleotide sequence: TGTGCCAGCAGTTTCGGGGGCCCGGGTAACCAGCCCCAGCATTTT. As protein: CASSFGGPGNQPQHF.

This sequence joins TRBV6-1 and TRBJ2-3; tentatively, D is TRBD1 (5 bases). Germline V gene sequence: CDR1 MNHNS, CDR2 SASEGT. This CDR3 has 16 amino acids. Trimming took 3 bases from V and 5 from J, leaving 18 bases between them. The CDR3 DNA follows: TGTGCCAGCAGTGATAGGGCAGGGTTAAGGGGAGATACGCAGTATTTT. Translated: CASSDRAGLRGDTQYF.

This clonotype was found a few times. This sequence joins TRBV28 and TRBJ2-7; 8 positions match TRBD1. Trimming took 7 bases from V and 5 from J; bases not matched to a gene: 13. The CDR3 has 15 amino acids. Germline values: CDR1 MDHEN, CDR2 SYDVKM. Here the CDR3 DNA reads TGTGCCAGCACCCCCGGACAGGGTTTTTTCGACGAGCAGTACTTC. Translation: CASTPGQGFFDEQYF.

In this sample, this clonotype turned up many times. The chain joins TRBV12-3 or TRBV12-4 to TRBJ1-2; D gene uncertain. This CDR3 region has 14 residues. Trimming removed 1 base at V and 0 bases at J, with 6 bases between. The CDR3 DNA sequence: TGTGCCAGCAGTTTAGGCAGAGCTAACTATGGCTACACCTTC. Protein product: CASSLGRANYGYTF.

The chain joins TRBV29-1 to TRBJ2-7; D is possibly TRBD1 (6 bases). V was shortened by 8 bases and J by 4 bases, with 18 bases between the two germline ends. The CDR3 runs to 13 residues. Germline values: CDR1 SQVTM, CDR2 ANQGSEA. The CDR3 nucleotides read TGCAGCTTTTTGGCCCTAGACAGGTACGAGCAGTACTTC. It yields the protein CSFLALDRYEQYF.

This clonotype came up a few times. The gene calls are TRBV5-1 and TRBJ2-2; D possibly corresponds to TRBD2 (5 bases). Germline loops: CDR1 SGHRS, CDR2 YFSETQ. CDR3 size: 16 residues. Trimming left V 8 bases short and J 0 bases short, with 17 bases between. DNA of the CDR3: TGCGCCAGTACTGCTATAGCGACCGCGAACACCGGGGAGCTGTTTTTT. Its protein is CASTAIATANTGELFF.

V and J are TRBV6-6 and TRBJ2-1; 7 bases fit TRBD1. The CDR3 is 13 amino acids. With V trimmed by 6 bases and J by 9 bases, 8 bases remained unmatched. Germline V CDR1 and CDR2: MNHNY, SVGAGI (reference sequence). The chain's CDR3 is CASRQTGFSEQFF. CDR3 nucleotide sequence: TGTGCCAGCAGGCAGACAGGGTTCAGTGAGCAGTTCTTC.